Following are 14 T cell receptor beta chains from one sample sequenced in a study of cytomegalovirus exposure and HLA in healthy donors. The primer mix had 60 Vbeta and 13 Jbeta primers. Sequencing used immunoSEQ multiplex PCR; TCRdb keeps in-frame clones, though not all of them. This table has 200,000 to 250,000 clones, around 89% appearing once. The sequenced sample was PBMCs. The receptors were gathered from a woman in her late teens or twenties in good health and CMV-seronegative.

This chain uses TRBV4-2 with TRBJ2-7, with 12 bases lining up with TRBD2. CDR3 size: 21 residues. CDR1 is LGHNA and CDR2 is YNFKEQ in the germline V gene. The V segment lost 1 base and the J segment 1 base; nucleotides outside the gene matches: 17. For the CDR3, the DNA is TGTGCCAGCAGCCAAGTGTACCGTTATACTAGCGGGGGGAGGGTTTCCTACGAGCAGTACTTC. This encodes CASSQVYRYTSGGRVSYEQYF.

J is TRBJ2-5 and V is TRBV4-1; no reliable D call. There are 11 residues in the CDR3. Trimming removed 1 base from V and 5 bases from J, with 2 bases in between. Germline loops: CDR1 MGHRA, CDR2 YSYEKL. Here the CDR3 DNA reads TGCGCCAGCAGCCAAGCTGAGACCCAGTACTTC. As protein: CASSQAETQYF.

The DNA of the CDR3 is TGTGCCAGCAGAACCGCGGGGCAAAGGAGGAACACTGAAGCTTTCTTT. Its translation is CASRTAGQRRNTEAFF. This sequence joins TRBV7-8 and TRBJ1-1, with D perhaps matching TRBD1 (5 bases). Germline V gene sequence: CDR1 SGHVS, CDR2 FQNEAQ. V was trimmed by 6 bases and J by 1 base, leaving 18 bases between them. There are 16 residues in the CDR3.

The CDR3 DNA reads TGTGCCAGCAGCTTCCAGGGGTTTAACACCGGGGAGCTGTTTTTT. Protein product: CASSFQGFNTGELFF. The chain joins TRBV5-5 to TRBJ2-2; maybe TRBD1 (6 bases). Between the trimmed V and J ends, which lost 2 bases and 2 bases, there was a span of 10 bases. The CDR3 consists of 15 residues. Germline CDR1 SGHKS, CDR2 YYEKEE (reference sequence).

The chain employs TRBV5-1 and TRBJ2-1; 9 nucleotides align to TRBD2. V trimming: 5 bases; J trimming: 6 bases; junction bases outside the gene matches: 3. CDR1 is SGHRS and CDR2 is YFSETQ in the germline V gene. This CDR3 has 13 residues. In DNA form, the CDR3 reads TGCGCCAGCAGTGCGGGAGGGCCCAATGAGCAGTTCTTC. Protein product: CASSAGGPNEQFF.

This clone appeared once. The V gene is TRBV7-6, the J gene TRBJ2-1; 8 bases fit TRBD2. After removal of 3 bases from V and 10 bases from J, the junction contained 11 bases not matched to a gene. Per germline, CDR1 SGHVS and CDR2 FNYEAQ. The CDR3 has 15 amino acids. The CDR3 DNA sequence: TGTGCCAGCAGCTTTCAAACCGGGACTAGGCTCGAGCAGTTCTTC. Translation gives CASSFQTGTRLEQFF.

The chain couples TRBV28 to TRBJ2-7, with TRBD1 matching over 10 bases. The V gene's germline CDR1 is MDHEN and CDR2 SYDVKM. The CDR3 loop spans 14 amino acids. The trim removed 6 bases at V and 4 bases at J, leaving 6 bases unmatched. CDR3 residues: CASRGGTGAYEQYF. CDR3 DNA: TGTGCCAGCAGGGGGGGGACAGGGGCTTACGAGCAGTACTTC.

This chain joins TRBV30 and TRBJ2-5; TRBD1 matches 9 bases. The J call may be mistaken, given a closer DNA end match to TRBJ2-7. Germline CDR1 and CDR2: GTSNPN and SVGIG (reference sequence). This CDR3 region has 17 residues. The chain's CDR3 is CAWSATLLQGAGYEQYF. DNA of the CDR3: TGTGCCTGGAGTGCCACCCTCCTACAGGGGGCCGGCTACGAGCAGTACTTC.

The chain is built from TRBV6-5 and TRBJ1-6; 10 nucleotides agree with TRBD1. Germline lookup yields CDR1 MNHEY and CDR2 SVGAGI. The CDR3 contains 15 residues. After removal of 5 bases from V and 8 bases from J, the junction contained 6 bases not matched to a gene. CDR3 nucleotides: TGTGCCAGCAGTCGCTCCGGGACAGGGGATTCACCCCTCCACTTT. It translates to CASSRSGTGDSPLHF.

The chain joins TRBV6-4 to TRBJ1-4; D is unclear. The CDR3 has 13 amino acids. From germline, CDR1 is MRHNA and CDR2 SNTAGT. The CDR3 reads CFEPGFLDEKLFF. The CDR3 bases are TGTTTCGAACCGGGTTTCCTTGATGAAAAACTGTTTTTT.

The chain employs TRBV7-2 and TRBJ2-5; D is unclear. This CDR3 contains 14 residues. V lost 3 bases, J lost 1 base, and 9 bases lay in between. Germline lookup yields CDR1 SGHTA and CDR2 FQGNSA. As DNA, the CDR3 is TGTGCCAGCAGCTTTACGGGTTTCCAAGAGACCCAGTACTTC. Translated: CASSFTGFQETQYF.

J is TRBJ2-2 and V is TRBV4-1, with D possibly being TRBD2 (5 bases). The V end was cut by 1 base, the J end by 2 bases, with 8 bases between. CDR1 is MGHRA and CDR2 is YSYEKL in the germline V gene. This CDR3 is 15 amino acids long. CDR3 nucleotide sequence: TGCGCCAGCAGCCAAGTGCCGGGAAACACCGGGGAGCTGTTTTTT. This translates into CASSQVPGNTGELFF.

The chain couples TRBV29-1 to TRBJ2-3; 15 positions agree with TRBD2. With V trimmed by 6 bases and J by 3 bases, 1 base remained unmatched. The CDR3 spans 14 residues. CDR1 SQVTM and CDR2 ANQGSEA come from the germline V gene. CDR3 DNA sequence: TGCAGCGTGGGGACTAGCGGGAGGACAGATACGCAGTATTTT. Translating gives CSVGTSGRTDTQYF.

V usage is TRBV6-6 and J usage is TRBJ1-1; D not certain. The length of the CDR3 is 11 residues. Germline V gene lookup returns CDR1 MNHNY and CDR2 SVGAGI (reference sequence). The germline V and J ends were trimmed by 5 bases and 7 bases, with 8 bases remaining between them. The CDR3 sequence is CASSASSEAFF. As DNA, the CDR3 is TGTGCCAGCAGTGCGTCTAGTGAAGCTTTCTTT.